This T cell receptor beta chain is drawn from a study of shared clonotypes between healthy human individuals. Study at large: Donors, aged 18 to 49, were a couple of women and a few men. Three plates each covered CD4 naive and memory; CD8 naive two, CD8 memory one.

The CDR3 extends over 15 amino acids. V lost 4 bases, J lost 2 bases, and 15 bases lay in between. Germline values: CDR1 MNHNS, CDR2 SASEGT. Study outcomes and limitations: Genetic and exposure-history diversity was limited by the few donors.

Repertoires were generated with immunoSEQ multiplex PCR, while TCRdb's copy carries only in-frame clones and drops some. This sample has 2 million to 2.5 million clones, with approximately 94% found just once. On this clone itself: The antigen is not known.

Adults of Caucasian background living in Nashville, Tennessee made up all donors. The sample taken for sequencing was naive CD4+ T cells sorted from blood. Subset indicated: CD45RA+ positively selected. The chain carries TRBV6-1 and TRBJ2-7; no definite D call. The TCR comes from a man younger than 30 in good health. The CDR3, as DNA: TGTGCCAGCAGTGGAATGGCAGGTGGTACCTACGAGCAGTACTTC. It translates to CASSGMAGGTYEQYF.